This T cell receptor beta chain was sequenced in a study of T cell responses to AZD1222 COVID-19 vaccine. Study details: The analysis combined second doses at about 4 or about 12 weeks.

This table comes from immunoSEQ multiplex PCR, and its TCRdb copy is limited to in-frame clones, with some not included. The table lists under 85,000 clones, around 87% of them singletons, with over 20% in the top ten. The CDR3 covers 16 residues. V lost 5 bases and J 0 bases, leaving 13 bases between the germline ends. From germline, CDR1 is SEHNR and CDR2 FQNEAQ (reference sequence). The source was peripheral blood, collected on day 0 of AZD1222 vaccination. This receptor was obtained from an adult in good health. The V call is TRBV7-9, the J call TRBJ1-4; D ambiguous. CDR3 protein: CASSQVLSATNEKLFF. DNA of the CDR3: TGTGCCAGCAGCCAAGTTCTGTCAGCAACTAATGAAAAACTGTTTTTT.